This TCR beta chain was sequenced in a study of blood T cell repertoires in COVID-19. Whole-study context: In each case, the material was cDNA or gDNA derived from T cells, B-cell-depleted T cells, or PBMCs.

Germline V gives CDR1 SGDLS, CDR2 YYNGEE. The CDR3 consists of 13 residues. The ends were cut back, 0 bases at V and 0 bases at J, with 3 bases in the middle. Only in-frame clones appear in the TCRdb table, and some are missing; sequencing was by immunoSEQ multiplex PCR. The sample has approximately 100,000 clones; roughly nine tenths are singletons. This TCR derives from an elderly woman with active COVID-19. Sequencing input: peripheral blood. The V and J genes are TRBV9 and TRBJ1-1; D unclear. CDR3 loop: CASSVAVNTEAFF. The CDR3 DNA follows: TGTGCCAGCAGCGTAGCAGTGAACACTGAAGCTTTCTTT. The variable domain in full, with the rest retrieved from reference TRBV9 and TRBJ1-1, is DSGVTQTPKHLITATGQRVTLRCSPRSGDLSVYWYQQSLDQGLQFLIQYYNGEERAKGNILERFSAQQFPDLHSELNLSSLELGDSALYFCASSVAVNTEAFFGQGTRLTVV.